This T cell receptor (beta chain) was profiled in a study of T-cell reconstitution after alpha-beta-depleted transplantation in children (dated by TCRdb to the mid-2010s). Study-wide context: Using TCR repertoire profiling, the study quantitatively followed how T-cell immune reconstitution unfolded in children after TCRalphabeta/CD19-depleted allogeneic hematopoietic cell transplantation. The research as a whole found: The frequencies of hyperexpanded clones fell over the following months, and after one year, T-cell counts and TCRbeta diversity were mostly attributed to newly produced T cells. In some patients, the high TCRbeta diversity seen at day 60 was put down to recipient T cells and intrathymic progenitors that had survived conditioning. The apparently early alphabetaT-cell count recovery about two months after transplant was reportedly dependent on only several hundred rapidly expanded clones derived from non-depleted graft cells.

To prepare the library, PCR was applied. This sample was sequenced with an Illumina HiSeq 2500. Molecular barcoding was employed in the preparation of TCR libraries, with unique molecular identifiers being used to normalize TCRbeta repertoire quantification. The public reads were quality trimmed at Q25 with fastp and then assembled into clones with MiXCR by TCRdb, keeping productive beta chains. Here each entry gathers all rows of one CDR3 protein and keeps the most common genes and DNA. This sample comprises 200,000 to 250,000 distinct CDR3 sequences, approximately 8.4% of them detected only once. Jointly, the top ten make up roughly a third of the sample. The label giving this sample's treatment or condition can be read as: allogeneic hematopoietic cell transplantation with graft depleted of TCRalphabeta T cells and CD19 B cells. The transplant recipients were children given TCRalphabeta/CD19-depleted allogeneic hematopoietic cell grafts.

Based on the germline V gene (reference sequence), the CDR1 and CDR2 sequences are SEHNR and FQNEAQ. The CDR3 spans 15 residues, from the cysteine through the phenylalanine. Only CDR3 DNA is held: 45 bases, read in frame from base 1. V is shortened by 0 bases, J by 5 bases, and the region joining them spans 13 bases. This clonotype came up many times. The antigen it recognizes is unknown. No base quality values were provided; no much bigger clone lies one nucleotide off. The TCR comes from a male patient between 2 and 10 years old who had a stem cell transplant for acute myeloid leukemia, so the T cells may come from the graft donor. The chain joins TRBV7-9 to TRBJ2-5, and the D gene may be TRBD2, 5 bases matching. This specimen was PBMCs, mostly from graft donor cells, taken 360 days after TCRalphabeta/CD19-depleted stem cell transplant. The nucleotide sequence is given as TGTGCCAGCAGCTTAGCGTTGCTAGCCGAGGAGACCCAGTACTTC. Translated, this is CASSLALLAEETQYF.